These 15 T cell receptor beta chains share one sample of origin, sequenced in a study of T cells in Graves' hyperthyroidism and ophthalmopathy. The TCR beta CDR3 regions underwent amplification using RNA transcripts as the source. HTBI primers were employed in a first-round RT-PCR of the TCR CDR3. TCRdb re-analysed the multiplex PCR reads in MiXCR, keeping a single row per CDR3 protein. The sample records roughly 500,000 distinct CDR3 sequences, more than 15% being singletons. Sequencing input: blood. The receptors here all came from a woman aged 30 to 39 with Graves' ophthalmopathy.

As regards this clonotype: Given a much more abundant clone one base away, this may be a read error. The rearrangement joins TRBV6-5 to TRBJ1-5, with 9 positions matching TRBD1. The germline CDR1 and CDR2 sequences are MNHEY and SVGAGI. The CDR3 runs 15 residues. The ends lost 4 bases at V and 5 bases at J; junction bases unmatched: 6. CDR3 sequence (DNA): TGTGCCAGCAGTTCACGGGGACAGGGAGATCAGCCCCAGCATTTT. Its protein product is CASSSRGQGDQPQHF.

CDR3 residues: CSANRQGGYTEAFF. The CDR3 DNA reads TGCAGTGCTAATCGACAGGGAGGGTACACTGAAGCTTTCTTT. This rearrangement joins TRBV20-1 to TRBJ1-1; 7 positions agree with TRBD1. This CDR3 is 14 amino acids long. The V and J ends lost 4 bases and 3 bases, in that order; junction bases with no gene match: 8. Germline CDR1 reads DFQATT; CDR2 reads SNEGSKA (reference sequence).

This clonotype was detected ten times or more. The V call is TRBV12-3 or TRBV12-4, the J call TRBJ2-5; D remains ambiguous. Trimming removed 4 bases from V and 2 bases from J, with 8 bases in between. The CDR3 sequence is 13 residues long. The chain's CDR3 is CASSYGPQETQYF. The CDR3 DNA sequence: TGTGCCAGCAGTTATGGACCTCAAGAGACCCAGTACTTC.

This clonotype was recorded many times. The V and J genes are TRBV6-2 or TRBV6-3 and TRBJ2-3; the D is unclear. Trimming stripped 0 bases from V and 0 bases from J, with 7 bases between. The CDR3 consists of 15 residues. The germline gives CDR1 MNHEY, CDR2 SVGEGT. The CDR3, as DNA: TGTGCCAGCAGTTACTCCCCCGGAAGCACAGATACGCAGTATTTT. Residues: CASSYSPGSTDTQYF.

With regard to this clonotype: The junction does not match germline at one end; this may be a read error. The genes are TRBV7-2 and TRBJ2-3; 10 nucleotides agree with TRBD2. CDR1 and CDR2 from the germline V gene are SGHTA and FQGNSA. CDR3 length: 17 amino acids. CDR3 in amino acids: CASSWSRASGSSDTQYF. The CDR3 DNA reads TGCGCCAGCAGCTGGTCCCGGGCTAGCGGGAGTTCAGATACGCAGTATTTT.

This clonotype occurred a few times. The chain carries TRBV20-1 and TRBJ2-2; TRBD2 might be the D (5 bases). Looked up from germline, CDR1 is DFQATT and CDR2 is SNEGSKA (reference sequence). This CDR3 has 11 residues. The CDR3 loop is CGGRADGELFF. The CDR3 bases are TGCGGAGGAAGGGCGGACGGGGAGCTGTTTTTT.

This clonotype was picked up many times. This chain joins TRBV2 and TRBJ2-3; D remains ambiguous. The CDR3 covers 15 residues. V shed 5 bases and J shed 1 base, with 13 bases lying between them. In germline, CDR1 is SNHLY, CDR2 FYNNEI. Here the CDR3 reads CASSWAQGGTDTQYF. The CDR3 DNA follows: TGTGCCAGCAGTTGGGCCCAAGGAGGCACAGATACGCAGTATTTT.

As for this clonotype: This clone may be a read error of a much larger clone one base away. CDR3 bases: TGTGCCAGCTCACCGTCCGGGGCAACCTACGAGCAGTTCTTC. Its translation: CASSPSGATYEQFF. V is TRBV18 and J is TRBJ2-7; D may correspond to TRBD1 or TRBD2 (5 bases each). Matching the DNA end better, TRBJ2-1 makes the J call doubtful. The germline CDR1 and CDR2 sequences are KGHSH and LQKENI. The CDR3 totals 14 residues.

The sample holds a few counts of this clonotype. The chain combines TRBV20-1 with TRBJ2-6, with D tentatively TRBD1 (5 bases). The CDR3 is 15 residues long. V gave up 0 bases and J gave up 2 bases, with 8 bases separating them. Germline assignment: CDR1 DFQATT and CDR2 SNEGSKA (reference sequence). DNA of the CDR3: TGCAGTGCTAGAGATCCCAGGGCTGGGGCCAACGTCCTGACTTTC. It specifies CSARDPRAGANVLTF.

As for this clonotype: This could be a read error, since a much larger clone is one nucleotide away. V and J are TRBV30 and TRBJ2-7; 8 nucleotides agree with TRBD2. The ends lost 7 bases at V and 8 bases at J; junction bases unmatched: 13. Germline CDR1 is GTSNPN and CDR2 is SVGIG (reference sequence). The CDR3 is 13 residues long. The CDR3 reads CAYQPAGVYKQYF. The CDR3 region has the DNA TGTGCCTACCAACCAGCGGGAGTTTACAAGCAGTACTTC.

This clonotype was observed many times. V usage is TRBV11-3 and J usage is TRBJ2-1; no reliable D call. CDR1 and CDR2 from the germline V gene are SGHNT and YENEEA. V lost 8 bases to trimming and J lost 9 bases, with 14 bases between them. The CDR3 extends over 12 amino acids. CDR3 nucleotide sequence: TGTGCCAGCGAGGATAAGGGAAGTGAGCAGTTCTTC. Protein: CASEDKGSEQFF.

This clonotype was detected ten times or more. This chain connects TRBV12-3 or TRBV12-4 to TRBJ2-2; no clear D. V dropped 2 bases and J dropped 2 bases, with 9 bases sitting between them. This CDR3 spans 15 amino acids. Here the CDR3 DNA reads TGTGCCAGCAGTTTAAGGCAGTTTAACACCGGGGAGCTGTTTTTT. This codes for CASSLRQFNTGELFF.

The chain couples TRBV27 to TRBJ2-5; 13 bases match TRBD2. With 0 bases clipped from V and 3 bases from J, the junction kept 1 base outside the gene matches. The CDR3 has 16 residues. Per germline, CDR1 MNHEY and CDR2 SMNVEV (reference sequence). The CDR3 DNA reads TGTGCCAGCAGTTTATCCGGGACTAGCGGGGAAGAGACCCAGTACTTC. Amino acid sequence: CASSLSGTSGEETQYF.

This clonotype was observed many times. The chain links TRBV11-1 to TRBJ2-7, with TRBD1 matching over 8 bases. The CDR3 runs to 14 residues. Germline CDR1 SGHAT, CDR2 FQDESV (reference sequence). V lost 5 bases, J lost 6 bases, and 9 bases stayed unmatched. The CDR3 is CASSPRQGKSEQYF. The CDR3 DNA reads as TGTGCCAGCAGCCCGAGACAGGGGAAATCCGAGCAGTACTTC.

On this clonotype itself: A much larger clonotype is one base distant, so this may be a read error. The chain carries TRBV24-1 and TRBJ2-3, with a weak D call TRBD2 (5 bases). The germline V gene has CDR1 KGHDR and CDR2 SFDVKD. V lost 3 bases, J lost 2 bases, and 14 bases lay in between. The CDR3 contains 16 residues. CDR3 in amino acids: CATSDPTSFDTDTQYF. The CDR3 DNA follows: TGTGCCACCAGTGATCCTACTAGTTTCGACACAGATACGCAGTATTTT.